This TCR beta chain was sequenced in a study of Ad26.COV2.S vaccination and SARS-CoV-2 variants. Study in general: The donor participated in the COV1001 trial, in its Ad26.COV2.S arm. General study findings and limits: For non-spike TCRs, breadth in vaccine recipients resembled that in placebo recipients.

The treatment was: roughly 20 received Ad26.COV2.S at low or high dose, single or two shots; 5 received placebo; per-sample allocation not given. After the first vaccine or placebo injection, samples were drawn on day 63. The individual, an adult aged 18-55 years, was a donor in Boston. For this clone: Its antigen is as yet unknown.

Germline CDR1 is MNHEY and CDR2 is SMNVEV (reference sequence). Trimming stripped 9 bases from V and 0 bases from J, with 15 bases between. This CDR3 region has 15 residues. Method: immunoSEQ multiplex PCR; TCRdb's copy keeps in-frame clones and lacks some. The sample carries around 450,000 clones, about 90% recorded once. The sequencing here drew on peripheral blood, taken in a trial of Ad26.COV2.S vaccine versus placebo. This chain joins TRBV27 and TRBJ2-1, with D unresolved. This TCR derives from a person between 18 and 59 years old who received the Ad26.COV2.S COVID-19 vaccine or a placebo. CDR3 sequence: CASMEIVSSYNEQFF. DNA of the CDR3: TGTGCCAGTATGGAGATCGTGAGCTCCTACAATGAGCAGTTCTTC.